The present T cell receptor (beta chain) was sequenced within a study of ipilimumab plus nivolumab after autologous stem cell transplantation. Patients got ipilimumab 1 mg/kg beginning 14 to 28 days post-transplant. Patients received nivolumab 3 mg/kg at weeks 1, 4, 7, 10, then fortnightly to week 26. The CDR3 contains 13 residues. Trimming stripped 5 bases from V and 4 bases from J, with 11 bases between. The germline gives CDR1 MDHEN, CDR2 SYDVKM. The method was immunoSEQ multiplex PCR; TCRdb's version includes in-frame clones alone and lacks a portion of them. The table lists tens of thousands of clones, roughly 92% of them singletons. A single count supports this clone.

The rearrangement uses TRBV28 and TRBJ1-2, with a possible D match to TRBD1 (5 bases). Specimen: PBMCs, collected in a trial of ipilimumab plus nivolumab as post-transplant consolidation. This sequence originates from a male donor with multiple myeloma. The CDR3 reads CASSAPGLYGYTF. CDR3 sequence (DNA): TGTGCCAGCAGTGCCCCGGGACTCTATGGCTACACCTTC.